These 19 T cell receptor beta chains were sequenced from one sample in a study of shared clonotypes between healthy human individuals. Libraries were prepared by immunoSEQ multiplex PCR; TCRdb keeps only in-frame clonotypes and omits some of them. This table holds hundreds of thousands of clones, around 96% found once. Naive-designated CD8 cells lacked CD45RO, were positively enriched for CCR7, and omitted terminally differentiated effector memory CD45RA+ cells. Material for sequencing was naive CD8+ T cells sorted from blood. These receptors originate from a woman in her 30s in good health.

The rearrangement joins TRBV9 to TRBJ2-4; possible D gene TRBD1, 5 bases. Trimming pared 3 bases from V and 9 bases from J, leaving 16 bases between. Germline CDR1 SGDLS, CDR2 YYNGEE. The length of the CDR3 is 14 residues. CDR3 protein: CASSDGPEGVIQYF. As DNA, the CDR3 is TGTGCCAGCAGCGACGGGCCAGAAGGGGTCATTCAGTACTTC.

V is TRBV30 and J is TRBJ1-1; D is uncertain. Trimming cost V 0 bases and J 3 bases, with 8 bases left between them. From germline, CDR1 is GTSNPN and CDR2 SVGIG (reference sequence). The CDR3 spans 13 residues. The CDR3 is CAWSVHRDTEAFF. The CDR3 coding sequence is TGTGCCTGGAGTGTACACAGAGACACTGAAGCTTTCTTT.

The chain couples TRBV4-1 to TRBJ2-5; 11 nucleotides line up with TRBD2. CDR1 and CDR2 (germline): MGHRA, YSYEKL. The length of the CDR3 is 16 residues. With V trimmed by 2 bases and J by 5 bases, 7 bases remained unmatched. The CDR3 DNA is TGCGCCAGCAGCCAATTAATAGCGGGAGGGCCCGAGACCCAGTACTTC. It translates to CASSQLIAGGPETQYF.

The V call is TRBV28, the J call TRBJ1-5, with D uncertain. The V and J ends lost 6 bases and 8 bases respectively, with 11 bases between them. CDR3 length equals 12 residues. Germline CDR1 and CDR2: MDHEN and SYDVKM. The CDR3 sequence is CASSPVGKPQHF. For the CDR3, the DNA is TGTGCCAGCAGCCCCGTAGGGAAGCCCCAGCATTTT.

This chain connects TRBV27 to TRBJ2-1, with 9 bases identical to TRBD2. The V and J ends lost 8 bases and 8 bases, in that order; junction bases with no gene match: 10. CDR3 size: 14 residues. Germline V gene lookup returns CDR1 MNHEY and CDR2 SMNVEV (reference sequence). The CDR3 sequence is CASLGGRGYDEQFF. The CDR3, as DNA: TGTGCCAGCTTGGGCGGGAGGGGTTACGATGAGCAGTTCTTC.

The chain links TRBV4-2 to TRBJ1-6; 10 positions agree with TRBD1. The trim removed 1 base at V and 10 bases at J, leaving 4 bases unmatched. This CDR3 has 15 residues. The germline gives CDR1 LGHNA, CDR2 YNFKEQ. The CDR3 region has the DNA TGTGCCAGCAGCCAAGGGACAGGGGGAGGATCACCCCTCCACTTT. This sequence encodes CASSQGTGGGSPLHF.

The V and J genes are TRBV4-1 and TRBJ1-2; D not resolved. Trimming left V 1 base short and J 7 bases short, with 10 bases between. CDR1 is MGHRA and CDR2 is YSYEKL in the germline V gene. This CDR3 is built from 13 residues. The CDR3: CASSQVLSSGYTF. Here the CDR3 DNA reads TGCGCCAGCAGCCAAGTTTTGAGTTCTGGCTACACCTTC.

This clone was detected only once. J is TRBJ2-5 and V is TRBV19; perhaps TRBD1 as D (5 bases). With the DNA end fitting TRBJ2-7 better, the J assignment may be wrong. Germline CDR1 is LNHDA and CDR2 is SQIVND (reference sequence). CDR3 size: 14 residues. In DNA form, the CDR3 reads TGTGCCAGTAGTATGCTGCAGGGCAGTGGCGAGCAGTACTTC. It encodes CASSMLQGSGEQYF.

This chain connects TRBV28 to TRBJ2-1; D remains ambiguous. The germline V and J ends were trimmed by 3 bases and 6 bases, with 12 bases remaining between them. The CDR3 consists of 14 residues. Looked up from germline, CDR1 is MDHEN and CDR2 is SYDVKM. CDR3 coding DNA: TGTGCCAGCAGTTTTTCTTCCCCAAGCAATGAGCAGTTCTTC. Amino acids: CASSFSSPSNEQFF.

The chain joins TRBV4-2 to TRBJ1-2; the D gene is possibly TRBD1 (6 bases). V dropped 0 bases and J dropped 4 bases, with 12 bases sitting between them. The CDR3 runs 15 residues. Germline lookup yields CDR1 LGHNA and CDR2 YNFKEQ. CDR3 bases: TGTGCCAGCAGCCAAGAGGCAGGGGTGTTCTATGGCTACACCTTC. Translating it yields CASSQEAGVFYGYTF.

The V gene is TRBV18, the J gene TRBJ2-5; D is possibly TRBD1 (7 bases). CDR1 KGHSH and CDR2 LQKENI come from the germline V gene. The V end was cut by 5 bases, the J end by 2 bases, with 15 bases between. The CDR3 totals 15 residues. The CDR3 region is CASSFDAGQQETQYF. CDR3 bases: TGTGCCAGCTCATTTGACGCGGGACAGCAAGAGACCCAGTACTTC. The full variable domain, in which reference TRBV18 and TRBJ2-5 provide the parts outside the CDR3, is NAGVMQNPRHLVRRRGQEARLRCSPMKGHSHVYWYRQLPEEGLKFMVYLQKENIIDESGMPKERFSAEFPKEGPSILRIQQVVRGDSAAYFCASSFDAGQQETQYFGPGTRLLVL.

This chain uses TRBV2 with TRBJ1-2; D gene uncertain. The CDR3 is made up of 16 amino acids. Germline lookup yields CDR1 SNHLY and CDR2 FYNNEI. V shed 2 bases and J shed 4 bases, with 17 bases lying between them. The CDR3 is CASSEPPDHEFYGYTF. Written as DNA, the CDR3 is TGTGCCAGCAGTGAACCGCCGGACCACGAGTTCTATGGCTACACCTTC.

The gene calls are TRBV29-1 and TRBJ1-4, with D maybe TRBD1 (5 bases). Trimming cost V 6 bases and J 0 bases, with 17 bases left between them. Germline CDR1 SQVTM, CDR2 ANQGSEA. The CDR3 loop spans 16 amino acids. CDR3 sequence reads: CSVSDSRLATNEKLFF. The CDR3 nucleotides read TGCAGCGTCTCTGACAGCCGACTTGCAACTAATGAAAAACTGTTTTTT.

This chain joins TRBV28 and TRBJ2-2; TRBD2 is a possible D gene (5 bases). The CDR3 has 15 residues. Germline lookup yields CDR1 MDHEN and CDR2 SYDVKM. The ends were cut back, 10 bases at V and 1 base at J, with 16 bases in the middle. CDR3 DNA sequence: TGTGCCACCTCCTTGGTGAGGGAGAACACCGGGGAGCTGTTTTTT. Translating it yields CATSLVRENTGELFF.

The chain is built from TRBV5-3 and TRBJ1-4, with unresolved D. TRBV5-3 is recorded as an ORF, its role being uncertain. V shed 4 bases and J shed 1 base, with 14 bases lying between them. The CDR3 has 16 amino acids. The CDR3 region is CARSPWEVETNEKLFF. The CDR3 nucleotides read TGTGCCAGAAGCCCCTGGGAGGTGGAAACTAATGAAAAACTGTTTTTT.

The chain carries TRBV11-2 and TRBJ2-7; D possibly matches TRBD1 or TRBD2 (5 bases each). The germline CDR1 and CDR2 sequences are SGHAT and FQNNGV. The CDR3 runs 14 residues. V shed 1 base and J shed 2 bases, with 9 bases lying between them. The CDR3 is CASSLVGATYEQYF. Written as DNA, the CDR3 is TGTGCCAGCAGCTTAGTCGGGGCCACCTACGAGCAGTACTTC.

The V call is TRBV28, the J call TRBJ2-4; 9 bases are shared with TRBD1. V was clipped by 3 bases and J by 1 base; unmatched bases: 13. This CDR3 has 19 amino acids. Germline V gene data show CDR1 as MDHEN and CDR2 as SYDVKM. CDR3 nucleotide sequence: TGTGCCAGCAGTTTGATTCGGGACAGGGCCATTGGGGCCAAAAACATTCAGTACTTC. This translates into CASSLIRDRAIGAKNIQYF. Full variable domain (remainder filled in from reference TRBV28 and TRBJ2-4): DVKVTQSSRYLVKRTGEKVFLECVQDMDHENMFWYRQDPGLGLRLIYFSYDVKMKEKGDIPEGYSVSREKKERFSLILESASTNQTSMYLCASSLIRDRAIGAKNIQYFGAGTRLSVL.

V usage is TRBV7-9 and J usage is TRBJ2-7; TRBD2 matches 12 bases. Germline V CDR1 and CDR2: SEHNR, FQNEAQ (reference sequence). CDR3 size: 15 residues. J lost 2 bases, V lost 5 bases, and 4 bases had no gene match. The CDR3 region is CASSAGLAGTYEQYF. The DNA of the CDR3 is TGTGCCAGCAGCGCCGGACTAGCGGGAACCTACGAGCAGTACTTC.

This chain links TRBV29-1 with TRBJ2-1; 9 bases are shared with TRBD2. V shed 3 bases and J 6 bases; nucleotides not matched to a gene: 6. The germline gives CDR1 SQVTM, CDR2 ANQGSEA. The CDR3 runs to 14 residues. CDR3 nucleotide sequence: TGCAGCGTTGAGGGGCTAGCGGGAAGCAATGAGCAGTTCTTC. Its translation is CSVEGLAGSNEQFF.